This T cell receptor beta chain was sequenced for a study of cytomegalovirus exposure and HLA in healthy donors. Whole-study findings and limits: Donors were assumed by presence/absence analyses to have roughly uniform sequencing depth. Whilst most TCR sequences proved rare, a subset of public TCRs occurred across many donors.

Germline V gene sequence: CDR1 MNHEY, CDR2 SMNVEV (reference sequence). The CDR3 covers 20 residues. Healthy people donating bone marrow made up the donors. PCR primers comprised 60 Vbeta and 13 Jbeta primers. TCRdb keeps only in-frame clones here, not all; method: immunoSEQ multiplex PCR. Among around 200,000 clones listed, 79% were seen once. For this clone: Its antigen remains unidentified.

The chain employs TRBV27 and TRBJ2-5; 9 bases map to TRBD1. The DNA end lines up better with TRBJ2-7; the J call may be wrong. This clonotype originated in a man in his forties or fifties in good health and CMV-seronegative. The sequencing sample was made of PBMCs. The CDR3 sequence is CASSFLRLGQGGPRRHEQYF. In DNA form, the CDR3 reads TGTGCCAGCAGTTTTCTCCGGTTGGGACAGGGAGGTCCGCGTCGGCACGAGCAGTACTTC.